What follows are 8 T cell receptor beta chains derived from one specimen sequenced in a study of T cell responses to AZD1222 COVID-19 vaccine. Only in-frame clones appear in the TCRdb table, and some are missing; sequencing was by immunoSEQ multiplex PCR. The top ten hold 3.1% of the sample, which has 150,000 to 160,000 clones, 88% seen once. Source: peripheral blood, taken on day 0 of AZD1222 vaccination. All receptors come from an adult in good health.

The chain employs TRBV6-5 and TRBJ1-2, with TRBD1 matching over 8 bases. The CDR3 runs to 13 residues. Germline loops: CDR1 MNHEY, CDR2 SVGAGI. Germline trimming cut 4 bases from V and 8 bases from J; bases unmatched to any gene: 6. DNA of the CDR3: TGTGCCAGCAGTTTGCAGGGGGCGGCGGGCTACACCTTC. Amino acids: CASSLQGAAGYTF.

The genes are TRBV28 and TRBJ1-3; weak D call: TRBD1 (6 bases). Germline CDR1 and CDR2: MDHEN and SYDVKM. The CDR3 totals 15 residues. The V gene lost 10 bases and the J gene lost 4 bases, with 20 bases spanning the gap. CDR3 protein: CATLNGGRPGNTIYF. CDR3 sequence (DNA): TGTGCCACTTTAAATGGGGGGCGACCCGGAAACACCATATATTTT.

The gene calls are TRBV9 and TRBJ2-1; TRBD2 matches 7 bases. CDR3 length equals 13 residues. Trimming cost V 3 bases and J 6 bases; bases outside gene matches: 3. Germline CDR1 reads SGDLS; CDR2 reads YYNGEE. The CDR3 bases are TGTGCCAGCAGCGGACAGCGGGGCAATGAGCAGTTCTTC. Residues: CASSGQRGNEQFF.

The chain has TRBV7-2 and TRBJ2-7; 10 bases fit TRBD1. The V segment lost 1 base and the J segment 5 bases; nucleotides outside the gene matches: 8. CDR3 length equals 16 residues. CDR1 SGHTA and CDR2 FQGNSA come from the germline V gene. The DNA for the CDR3 is TGTGCCAGCAGCTTAGATTGGACAGGGGGATCGGACGAGCAGTACTTC. Residues: CASSLDWTGGSDEQYF.

J is TRBJ2-7 and V is TRBV5-1; 10 bases are a match to TRBD1. Germline CDR1 reads SGHRS; CDR2 reads YFSETQ. CDR3 length: 14 residues. With 3 bases clipped from V and 3 bases from J, the junction kept 3 bases outside the gene matches. This CDR3 is CASSSGQGFYEQYF. Here the CDR3 DNA reads TGCGCCAGCAGCTCGGGACAGGGGTTCTACGAGCAGTACTTC.

In this sample, this clone turned up a few times. This rearrangement joins TRBV6-5 to TRBJ2-2; D unresolved. The CDR3 contains 16 residues. From germline, CDR1 is MNHEY and CDR2 SVGAGI. The V end was cut by 2 bases, the J end by 1 base, with 11 bases between. This chain's CDR3 is CASSYGRGLNTGELFF. The CDR3 DNA reads as TGTGCCAGCAGTTACGGGCGCGGCCTGAACACCGGGGAGCTGTTTTTT.

This rearrangement joins TRBV7-9 to TRBJ2-7; TRBD1 matches at 10 bases. J gave up 4 bases and V 4 bases, and 7 bases lay outside the gene matches. The germline V gene encodes CDR1 SEHNR and CDR2 FQNEAQ (reference sequence). The CDR3 is made up of 15 amino acids. CDR3 nucleotide sequence: TGTGCCAGCAGCTCCCGGGACAGGGGCAAGTACGAGCAGTACTTC. This codes for CASSSRDRGKYEQYF.

The chain uses TRBV5-1 and TRBJ2-2; 9 bases agree with TRBD1. V shed 2 bases, J shed 6 bases, and the junction held 5 bases outside the gene matches. CDR1 is SGHRS and CDR2 is YFSETQ in the germline V gene. The CDR3 runs to 15 residues. The CDR3: CASSFMGQGPGELFF. In DNA form, the CDR3 reads TGCGCCAGCAGCTTCATGGGACAGGGCCCCGGGGAGCTGTTTTTT.